The rows below give T cell receptor beta chains drawn from one sample of a study of T-cell reconstitution after alpha-beta-depleted transplantation in children. Using its own MiXCR run on the PCR reads, TCRdb lists one record per CDR3 protein. Among 300,000 to 400,000 distinct CDR3 sequences listed, 15% to 20% were seen once. Here the sequenced sample was PBMCs, mostly from graft donor cells, taken 360 days after TCRalphabeta/CD19-depleted stem cell transplant. Receptors originate from a male patient aged 2-10 years who had a stem cell transplant for acute lymphoblastic leukemia, so the T cells may come from the graft donor. CDR3s include the opening cysteine and the closing phenylalanine or tryptophan. The D gene is left open where the match is weak. Clone size appears in some rows only: once, few, many, or a class for an expanded clone.

D: -; V: TRBV10-2; size: -; J: TRBJ2-3; CDR3: CASSTPDTDTQYF; DNA: TGCGCCAGCAGCACCCCGGACACAGATACGCAGTATTTT
D: -; V: TRBV20-1; size: few; J: TRBJ2-7; CDR3: CSARRAALEQYF; DNA: TGCAGTGCTAGGAGGGCCGCCCTCGAGCAGTACTTC
D: TRBD2; V: TRBV28; size: -; J: TRBJ2-1; CDR3: CASSLGLALKQFF; DNA: TGTGCCAGCAGCCTCGGACTAGCCTTAAAGCAGTTCTTC
D: TRBD2; V: TRBV12-3/TRBV12-4; size: -; J: TRBJ2-3; CDR3: CASSLMAGTSGRGTQYF; DNA: TGTGCCAGCAGTTTAATGGCGGGGACTAGCGGGAGGGGAACGCAGTATTTT
D: -; V: TRBV21-1; size: many; J: TRBJ2-5; CDR3: CPPRAQETQYF; DNA: TGTCCGCCCAGGGCCCAAGAGACCCAGTACTTC
D: TRBD2; V: TRBV11-1; size: -; J: TRBJ2-1; CDR3: CASSPRGGRTRPPYNEQFF; DNA: TGTGCCAGCAGCCCCCGGGGGGGCAGAACCCGTCCTCCCTACAATGAGCAGTTCTTC
D: -; V: TRBV4-1; size: few; J: TRBJ2-7; CDR3: CASSQDQVIASYEQYF; DNA: TGCGCCAGCAGCCAAGATCAAGTCATCGCCTCCTACGAGCAGTACTTC
D: TRBD1; V: TRBV6-5; size: many; J: TRBJ2-5; CDR3: CASMAGGQETQYF; DNA: TGTGCCAGCATGGCAGGGGGACAAGAGACCCAGTACTTC
D: -; V: TRBV2; size: -; J: TRBJ2-4; CDR3: CASSEWTFIAKNIQYF; DNA: TGTGCCAGCAGTGAATGGACCTTTATAGCCAAAAACATTCAGTACTTC
D: -; V: TRBV4-2; size: -; J: TRBJ2-1; CDR3: CASSQGAISSYNEQFF; DNA: TGTGCCAGCAGCCAAGGGGCGATAAGCTCCTACAATGAGCAGTTCTTC